This TCR beta chain was sequenced for a study of OX40 agonist ivuxolimab in advanced cancers. Study overall: In this cohort, patients received ivuxolimab, an agonistic anti-OX40 (CD134) antibody.

With 4 bases clipped from V and 5 bases from J, the junction kept 9 bases outside the gene matches. The V gene's germline CDR1 is SEHNR and CDR2 FQNEAQ (reference sequence). This CDR3 has 15 amino acids. If patients had autoimmune disease history or systemic immunosuppression, they were excluded. Worth noting for this clone: The antigen is undetermined.

Sequenced by immunoSEQ multiplex PCR; TCRdb stores in-frame clones only, minus some. The sample carries about 100,000 clones, roughly 88% recorded once. Study-wide points: Partial responders receiving 0.1-3.0 mg/kg showed among the lowest clonal expansion. Some of the nonresponding patients also showed low levels of normalized T-cell clonal expansion.

This chain links TRBV7-9 with TRBJ2-5, with 8 nucleotides matching TRBD1. This receptor was identified in an adult with an advanced solid tumor such as melanoma, head and neck, liver or kidney cancer. The input for sequencing was CD4+ or CD8+ T cells sorted from blood, taken in a trial of the OX40 agonist ivuxolimab. CDR3 coding DNA: TGTGCCAGCAGCTACGACCAGGGGGCACATGAGACCCAGTACTTC. This gives the protein CASSYDQGAHETQYF.